The 28 T cell receptor beta chains reported below all come from one sample, sequenced in a study of identical twins. TCRdb analysed the 5' RACE reads with MiXCR anew, one entry per CDR3 protein. The sample has approximately 1.8 million distinct CDR3 sequences; under 35% are singletons. Sequencing was carried out using cord blood. Receptors originate from a newborn girl in good health.

As DNA, the CDR3 is TGCGCCAGCAGCTTCCTAGAGGGAGGGGGTGAGCAGTTCTTC. Translating gives CASSFLEGGGEQFF. The rearrangement joins TRBV5-1 to TRBJ2-1; the D gene is possibly TRBD2 (7 bases). Germline CDR1 and CDR2: SGHRS and YFSETQ. Trimming cost V 2 bases and J 9 bases, with 15 bases left between them. This CDR3 comprises 14 residues.

There are a few counts of this clonotype. The rearrangement links TRBV2 to TRBJ2-7; D may be TRBD2 (7 bases). The V gene lost 3 bases and the J gene lost 3 bases, with 15 bases spanning the gap. The germline gives CDR1 SNHLY, CDR2 FYNNEI. This CDR3 has 15 amino acids. The CDR3 DNA reads TGTGCCAGCAGTGACCTTGGGGGGGCAGTCTACGAGCAGTACTTC. Encoded protein: CASSDLGGAVYEQYF.

A note on this clonotype: In this CDR3 the conserved last residue, phenylalanine or tryptophan, is missing, so a read error is likely. The genes are TRBV29-1 and TRBJ1-2; 7 bases agree with TRBD1. V dropped 7 bases and J dropped 4; count of bases not matched to a gene: 3. Germline-derived CDR1 and CDR2 are SQVTM and ANQGSEA. The CDR3 consists of 11 residues. In DNA, the CDR3 is TGCAGCGCTTGGGACAGCTATGGCTACACCTTA. Translating gives CSAWDSYGYTL.

The chain has TRBV29-1 and TRBJ1-4; D is possibly TRBD1 (6 bases). The CDR3 is 14 amino acids. V lost 6 bases, J lost 5 bases, and 16 bases lay in between. Germline CDR1 and CDR2: SQVTM and ANQGSEA. The chain's CDR3 is CSVPLQGHNEKLFF. The CDR3 DNA follows: TGCAGCGTCCCTCTGCAGGGGCACAATGAAAAACTGTTTTTT.

This clonotype was observed many times. The chain recombines TRBV6-5 with TRBJ2-7; D is unresolved. Trimming pared 2 bases from V and 5 bases from J, leaving 4 bases between. This CDR3 is built from 11 residues. Germline V gene sequence: CDR1 MNHEY, CDR2 SVGAGI. CDR3 DNA: TGTGCCAGCAGTTACCGGAACGAGCAGTACTTC. This codes for CASSYRNEQYF.

Regarding this clonotype: An end of the junction differs from the germline gene, which may be a read error. The J gene is TRBJ1-5, the V gene TRBV5-6; weak D call: TRBD1 (5 bases). The CDR3 runs to 14 residues. Germline CDR1 is SGHDT and CDR2 is YYEEEE. The CDR3 here is CSSSLSRANQPQHF. DNA of the CDR3: TGTTCCAGCAGCTTGTCCAGGGCTAATCAGCCCCAGCATTTT.

The V gene is TRBV2, the J gene TRBJ1-2; D uncertain. The CDR3 covers 13 residues. Deletions cut 4 bases from V and 3 bases from J, with 9 bases between. Germline CDR1 SNHLY, CDR2 FYNNEI. DNA for the CDR3: TGTGCCAGCAGTGTATCGACGGACTATGGCTACACCTTC. Encoded protein: CASSVSTDYGYTF.

The chain is built from TRBV29-1 and TRBJ2-1; D remains ambiguous. V was cut by 4 bases and J by 5 bases, with 9 bases left in between. CDR3 length: 12 residues. Per germline, CDR1 SQVTM and CDR2 ANQGSEA. The CDR3 region is CSVGGKHNEQFF. The CDR3 DNA sequence: TGCAGCGTTGGGGGAAAGCACAATGAGCAGTTCTTC.

This rearrangement joins TRBV4-1 to TRBJ1-5; no clear D. V lost 0 bases to trimming and J lost 5 bases, with 17 bases between them. The CDR3 is 17 amino acids. CDR1 and CDR2 from the germline V gene are MGHRA and YSYEKL. CDR3 in DNA: TGCGCCAGCAGCCAAGATGGACCGGGGTCTTGGGATCAGCCCCAGCATTTT. Translation gives CASSQDGPGSWDQPQHF.

The genes are TRBV7-2 and TRBJ1-1; D might be TRBD1 (6 bases). Trimming pared 2 bases from V and 0 bases from J, leaving 10 bases between. The germline V gene has CDR1 SGHTA and CDR2 FQGNSA. The CDR3 sequence is 15 residues long. DNA for the CDR3: TGTGCCAGCAGCTTACAAGGGACACTGAACACTGAAGCTTTCTTT. Translating it yields CASSLQGTLNTEAFF. Full variable domain (outside the CDR3, taken from reference TRBV7-2 and TRBJ1-1): GAGVSQSPSNKVTEKGKDVELRCDPISGHTALYWYRQSLGQGLEFLIYFQGNSAPDKSGLPSDRFSAERTGGSVSTLTIQRTQQEDSAVYLCASSLQGTLNTEAFFGQGTRLTVV.

The J gene is TRBJ1-1, the V gene TRBV10-3, with D perhaps matching TRBD1 (5 bases). The CDR3 runs to 16 residues. V was trimmed by 6 bases and J by 1 base, leaving 18 bases between them. Germline lookup yields CDR1 ENHRY and CDR2 SYGVKD. CDR3 amino acids: CAIREVGPERNTEAFF. For the CDR3, the DNA is TGTGCCATCAGGGAGGTGGGACCGGAGAGGAACACTGAAGCTTTCTTT.

CDR3 protein: CASSLGIGGRGLENIQYF. The DNA of the CDR3 is TGCGCCAGCAGCTTGGGGATTGGCGGGAGAGGTTTGGAAAACATTCAGTACTTC. The rearrangement joins TRBV5-1 to TRBJ2-4; 7 positions agree with TRBD2. With 0 bases clipped from V and 5 bases from J, the junction kept 14 bases outside the gene matches. The germline V gene has CDR1 SGHRS and CDR2 YFSETQ. The CDR3 has 18 amino acids. Filled out from reference TRBV5-1 and TRBJ2-4, the complete variable domain reads KAGVTQTPRYLIKTRGQQVTLSCSPISGHRSVSWYQQTPGQGLQFLFEYFSETQRNKGNFPGRFSGRQFSNSRSEMNVSTLELGDSALYLCASSLGIGGRGLENIQYFGAGTRLSVL.

Written as DNA, the CDR3 is TGTGCCAGCAGCCAAGATCCCCGACTAGCGGGAGACCATGAGCAGTACTTC. Protein: CASSQDPRLAGDHEQYF. This rearrangement joins TRBV4-2 to TRBJ2-5; 12 positions agree with TRBD2. J lost 11 bases, V lost 0 bases, and 13 bases had no gene match. The CDR3 spans 17 residues. CDR1 LGHNA and CDR2 YNFKEQ come from the germline V gene.

There are many counts of this clonotype. V gene TRBV12-3 or TRBV12-4 combines with J gene TRBJ2-1, with 9 nucleotides matching TRBD2. Trimming cost V 5 bases and J 6 bases; bases outside gene matches: 5. This CDR3 is 14 amino acids long. CDR3 protein: CASSPGTSFNEQFF. The CDR3, as DNA: TGTGCCAGCAGTCCCGGGACTAGCTTCAATGAGCAGTTCTTC.

A few counts support this clonotype. This chain joins TRBV9 and TRBJ1-1; the match to TRBD1 covers 7 bases. V lost 6 bases and J lost 2; bases outside the gene matches: 13. Germline-derived CDR1 and CDR2 are SGDLS and YYNGEE. The CDR3 runs to 16 residues. The CDR3 sequence is CASTAGTVPLNTEAFF. The CDR3 DNA reads TGTGCCAGCACCGCCGGGACAGTTCCCCTTAACACTGAAGCTTTCTTT.

The genes are TRBV6-2 or TRBV6-3 and TRBJ2-3; D gene ambiguous. Trimming removed 6 bases from V and 2 bases from J, with 12 bases in between. The V gene's germline CDR1 is MNHEY and CDR2 SVGEGT. The CDR3 is 14 amino acids. CDR3 nucleotide sequence: TGTGCCAGCAGCCAAGATCGGTACACAGATACGCAGTATTTT. It translates to CASSQDRYTDTQYF.

The rearrangement links TRBV20-1 to TRBJ2-1; tentatively, D is TRBD2 (6 bases). Trimming pared 6 bases from V and 6 bases from J, leaving 15 bases between. CDR3 length equals 13 residues. CDR1 DFQATT and CDR2 SNEGSKA come from the germline V gene (reference sequence). The CDR3 is CSATRDPINEQFF. DNA of the CDR3: TGCAGTGCGACGCGGGACCCCATCAATGAGCAGTTCTTC.

Concerning this clonotype itself: It may be a read error: a sequence one base away is much more abundant. The CDR3: CSVEVRGLSGTDTQYF. CDR3 in DNA: TGCAGCGTTGAAGTACGGGGACTATCGGGCACAGATACGCAGTATTTT. This chain joins TRBV29-1 and TRBJ2-3, with TRBD2 matching 7 bases. This CDR3 region has 16 residues. CDR1 is SQVTM, CDR2 ANQGSEA, per germline. V shed 1 base and J 1 base; nucleotides not matched to a gene: 8.

Note on this clonotype: Given a much more abundant clone one base away, this may be a read error. The chain joins TRBV5-1 to TRBJ1-4; D ambiguous. Per germline, CDR1 SGHRS and CDR2 YFSETQ. The CDR3 covers 13 residues. CDR3 coding DNA: TGCGCCAGCAGCTTGATCGGCAATGAAAGACTGTTTTTT. It yields the protein CASSLIGNERLFF.

CDR3 coding DNA: TGCAGCTACCACAGGGTGAACACCGGGGAGCTGTTTTTT. This translates into CSYHRVNTGELFF. The V gene is TRBV29-1, the J gene TRBJ2-2, with a possible D match to TRBD1 (6 bases). This CDR3 has 13 amino acids. V was shortened by 8 bases and J by 1 base, with 11 bases between the two germline ends. Germline V gene sequence: CDR1 SQVTM, CDR2 ANQGSEA.

The genes are TRBV29-1 and TRBJ2-1; tentative D call: TRBD1 (6 bases). The ends were cut back, 2 bases at V and 0 bases at J, with 11 bases in the middle. The germline V gene has CDR1 SQVTM and CDR2 ANQGSEA. The length of the CDR3 is 15 residues. The CDR3 DNA follows: TGCAGCGTTGAATCCCGGGACAACTCCTACAATGAGCAGTTCTTC. Protein sequence: CSVESRDNSYNEQFF.

The chain couples TRBV4-2 to TRBJ2-5, with 12 bases that match TRBD2. The better agreement between TRBJ2-7 and the DNA end casts doubt on the J call. The CDR3 contains 16 residues. Germline CDR1 and CDR2: LGHNA and YNFKEQ. CDR3: CASSQGRLAGVHEQYF. The CDR3 coding sequence is TGTGCCAGCAGCCAAGGCAGACTAGCGGGAGTCCACGAGCAGTACTTC.

This clonotype has just a few counts. The chain joins TRBV7-2 to TRBJ2-1, with D possibly TRBD2 on 6 matching bases. The V gene lost 1 base and the J gene lost 2 bases, with 15 bases spanning the gap. In germline, CDR1 is SGHTA, CDR2 FQGNSA. This CDR3 is built from 17 residues. CDR3 sequence: CASSLVDGGPPYNEQFF. CDR3 in DNA: TGTGCCAGCAGCTTAGTTGACGGAGGGCCCCCCTACAATGAGCAGTTCTTC.

The chain links TRBV5-5 to TRBJ2-7, with TRBD2 matching over 11 bases. Germline-derived CDR1 and CDR2 are SGHKS and YYEKEE (reference sequence). J lost 7 bases, V lost 1 base, and 19 bases had no gene match. CDR3 size: 19 residues. This chain's CDR3 is CASSLRGTSGGKSYNEQYF. CDR3 coding DNA: TGTGCCAGCAGCTTGCGGGGTACTAGCGGGGGAAAATCCTACAATGAGCAGTACTTC.

CDR3 amino acids: CASSLSLNEKLFF. For the CDR3, the DNA is TGTGCCAGCAGTTTATCTTTAAATGAAAAACTGTTTTTT. This rearrangement joins TRBV27 to TRBJ1-4; no reliable D call. With 0 bases removed from V and 5 bases from J, the gap between germline ends came to 4 bases. CDR3 length equals 13 residues. Germline lookup yields CDR1 MNHEY and CDR2 SMNVEV (reference sequence).

The chain combines TRBV10-3 with TRBJ2-1; D call uncertain. The CDR3 is made up of 12 amino acids. Trimming pared 3 bases from V and 7 bases from J, leaving 7 bases between. From germline, CDR1 is ENHRY and CDR2 SYGVKD. The CDR3: CAISDNRNEQFF. CDR3 nucleotide sequence: TGTGCCATCAGTGATAACCGGAATGAGCAGTTCTTC.

The V and J genes are TRBV7-2 and TRBJ2-5, with 8 positions matching TRBD1. Gene TRBJ2-1 matches the end of the DNA better, so the J call may be wrong. Germline assignment: CDR1 SGHTA and CDR2 FQGNSA. The CDR3 runs 15 residues. The CDR3 DNA sequence: TGTGCCAGCAGCTTAGAGGCAGGGGGCGGAGAGACCCAGTTCTTC. Its protein is CASSLEAGGGETQFF.

This clonotype was detected a few times. The genes are TRBV5-1 and TRBJ2-1; 9 positions agree with TRBD2. Per the germline V gene, CDR1 is SGHRS and CDR2 is YFSETQ. Trimming cost V 4 bases and J 5 bases; bases outside gene matches: 4. The CDR3 has 14 residues. This CDR3 reads CASSGTSRNNEQFF. The CDR3 DNA reads as TGCGCCAGCAGCGGGACTAGCCGCAACAATGAGCAGTTCTTC.